The 30 T cell receptor beta chains reported below all come from one sample, sequenced in a study of blood T cell repertoires in COVID-19. TCRdb's table, derived via immunoSEQ multiplex PCR, lists solely in-frame clones and lacks some. The sample carries around 180,000 clones, under 90% recorded once. The sequenced material came from peripheral blood. The receptors were sampled from a human donor in a cohort sampled during active COVID-19.

The chain links TRBV3-1 (or the pseudogene TRBV3-2) to TRBJ2-5; D is possibly TRBD2 (5 bases). CDR3 length: 16 residues. Trimming cost V 0 bases and J 1 base, with 12 bases left between them. The germline gives CDR1 LGHDT, CDR2 YNNKEL (reference sequence). This chain's CDR3 is CASSQDGGRFQETQYF. The CDR3 bases are TGTGCCAGCAGCCAAGATGGAGGTCGGTTCCAAGAGACCCAGTACTTC.

The rearrangement joins TRBV5-1 to TRBJ2-1; D gene ambiguous. V lost 0 bases and J lost 0, with 7 bases in between. The germline CDR1 and CDR2 sequences are SGHRS and YFSETQ. This CDR3 has 15 amino acids. The CDR3 spells CASSLGSSSYNEQFF. CDR3 nucleotide sequence: TGCGCCAGCAGCTTGGGTTCGAGCTCCTACAATGAGCAGTTCTTC.

The chain is built from TRBV23-1 and TRBJ2-1, with 7 bases that match TRBD2. TRBV23-1 is filed as an ORF, its function uncertain. After removal of 4 bases from V and 6 bases from J, the junction contained 12 bases not matched to a gene. The CDR3 is made up of 16 amino acids. The CDR3 coding sequence is TGCGCCAGCAGTCGCCCTGCGAGCGGGGTTCTCAATGAGCAGTTCTTC. This sequence encodes CASSRPASGVLNEQFF.

This clone was observed a few times. The chain employs TRBV3-1 (or the pseudogene TRBV3-2) and TRBJ2-7; TRBD1 is a possible D gene (5 bases). This CDR3 comprises 13 residues. CDR1 is LGHDT and CDR2 is YNNKEL in the germline V gene (reference sequence). V shed 1 base and J shed 6 bases, with 10 bases lying between them. CDR3 sequence: CASSQAQGPEQYF. Here the CDR3 DNA reads TGTGCCAGCAGCCAAGCGCAGGGCCCCGAGCAGTACTTC.

This clone has only one observation. The chain recombines TRBV7-2 with TRBJ1-5, with D tentatively TRBD1 (6 bases). In germline, CDR1 is SGHTA, CDR2 FQGNSA. The CDR3 sequence is 16 residues long. V was pared by 5 bases and J by 1 base, with 15 bases between. The CDR3: CASSPETGYSNQPQHF. CDR3 DNA sequence: TGTGCCAGCAGCCCCGAAACAGGGTACAGCAATCAGCCCCAGCATTTT.

CDR3 in amino acids: CASGDRRNTEAFF. CDR3 nucleotide sequence: TGTGCCAGCGGCGACAGGAGGAACACTGAAGCTTTCTTT. The gene calls are TRBV6-5 and TRBJ1-1, with D tentatively TRBD1 (6 bases). Germline CDR1 MNHEY, CDR2 SVGAGI. This CDR3 region has 13 residues. Trimming stripped 8 bases from V and 1 base from J, with 11 bases between.

This chain uses TRBV2 with TRBJ1-3; a possible D gene is TRBD1 (6 bases). V was shortened by 3 bases and J by 4 bases, with 16 bases between the two germline ends. This CDR3 has 16 amino acids. CDR1 and CDR2 (germline): SNHLY, FYNNEI. The CDR3 loop reads CASSDHRDTAGNTIYF. In DNA form, the CDR3 reads TGTGCCAGCAGTGACCACAGGGATACGGCCGGAAACACCATATATTTT.

The CDR3 here is CASSEFTGGYTF. The CDR3 nucleotides are TGTGCCAGCAGTGAATTTACGGGAGGCTACACCTTC. J is TRBJ1-2 and V is TRBV25-1, with no clear D. V was clipped by 1 base and J by 8 bases, with 8 bases between them. Germline V gene lookup returns CDR1 MGHDK and CDR2 SYGVNS. The CDR3 is 12 amino acids.

The rearrangement uses TRBV19 and TRBJ2-6; TRBD1 is a possible D gene (6 bases). There are 18 residues in the CDR3. CDR1 LNHDA and CDR2 SQIVND come from the germline V gene (reference sequence). V was shortened by 6 bases and J by 0 bases, with 18 bases between the two germline ends. CDR3 coding DNA: TGTGCCAGTAGCACGGTCAGGGGCCCGAACTCTGGGGCCAACGTCCTGACTTTC. Translated: CASSTVRGPNSGANVLTF.

This sequence joins TRBV5-4 and TRBJ2-3; D perhaps matches TRBD2 (6 bases). V was clipped by 4 bases and J by 0 bases, with 18 bases between them. The CDR3 length is 17 residues. Germline assignment: CDR1 SGHNT and CDR2 YYREEE (reference sequence). DNA of the CDR3: TGTGCCAGCAGCAGGGACTGGGCGGGGAGTAGCACAGATACGCAGTATTTT. Translated: CASSRDWAGSSTDTQYF.

The chain uses TRBV5-6 and TRBJ1-2, with 11 positions matching TRBD1. Per the germline V gene, CDR1 is SGHDT and CDR2 is YYEEEE. V lost 4 bases and J lost 4; bases outside the gene matches: 3. The CDR3 runs 14 residues. CDR3 sequence (DNA): TGTGCCAGCAGCGCCGGGACAGGGGGCTATGGCTACACCTTC. Its protein product is CASSAGTGGYGYTF.

The V gene is TRBV19, the J gene TRBJ2-7; weak D call: TRBD2 (5 bases). The CDR3 contains 15 residues. V was cut by 0 bases and J by 2 bases, with 11 bases left in between. Per the germline V gene, CDR1 is LNHDA and CDR2 is SQIVND (reference sequence). The CDR3 spells CASSIDHGITYEQYF. CDR3 DNA: TGTGCCAGTAGTATAGATCACGGGATCACCTACGAGCAGTACTTC.

The rearrangement links TRBV27 to TRBJ1-4, with 12 bases matching TRBD1. This CDR3 contains 15 residues. V gave up 4 bases and J gave up 7 bases; unmatched junction bases: 4. Germline CDR1 and CDR2: MNHEY and SMNVEV (reference sequence). CDR3 residues: CASSSAGQGAEKLFF. CDR3 DNA sequence: TGTGCCAGCAGTTCCGCGGGACAGGGGGCTGAAAAACTGTTTTTT.

The CDR3 DNA reads TGTGCCAGCAGGTACCTGGGGGCCCCCAAGTATGGCTACACCTTC. It yields the protein CASRYLGAPKYGYTF. This chain joins TRBV21-1 and TRBJ1-2; TRBD1 is taken as the D call from the table, unchecked against the DNA. TRBV21-1 is a pseudogene segment. This CDR3 region has 15 residues.

This clone is a singleton in its sample. The CDR3 nucleotides are TGCGCCAGCAGCTTGGGACATAGCGGGGGGGCTGTCAATGAGCAGTTCTTC. It translates to CASSLGHSGGAVNEQFF. The chain is built from TRBV5-1 and TRBJ2-1; TRBD2 agrees at 11 bases. The ends lost 0 bases at V and 6 bases at J; junction bases unmatched: 8. This CDR3 contains 17 residues. Germline lookup yields CDR1 SGHRS and CDR2 YFSETQ.

The rearrangement uses TRBV4-1 and TRBJ1-1; D call uncertain. The CDR3 has 14 amino acids. Germline V gene sequence: CDR1 MGHRA, CDR2 YSYEKL. Trimming took off 2 bases at V and 2 bases at J, with 9 bases between the two ends. CDR3 sequence: CASSQPTQNTEAFF. As DNA, the CDR3 is TGCGCCAGCAGCCAACCGACACAAAACACTGAAGCTTTCTTT.

This sequence joins TRBV7-9 and TRBJ2-7, with D possibly matching TRBD2 (5 bases). The V gene's germline CDR1 is SEHNR and CDR2 FQNEAQ (reference sequence). The ends were cut back, 5 bases at V and 2 bases at J, with 7 bases in the middle. This CDR3 has 12 amino acids. CDR3 loop: CASSTGTYEQYF. The CDR3 region has the DNA TGTGCCAGCAGCACCGGGACCTACGAGCAGTACTTC. Variable domain in full (rest from reference TRBV7-9 and TRBJ2-7): DTGVSQNPRHKITKRGQNVTFRCDPISEHNRLYWYRQTLGQGPEFLTYFQNEAQLEKSRLLSDRFSAERPKGSFSTLEIQRTEQGDSAMYLCASSTGTYEQYFGPGTRLTVT.

The rearrangement links TRBV5-6 to TRBJ2-7; 7 bases are a match to TRBD2. Unmatched junction bases numbered 8, after V lost 4 bases and J lost 7 bases. The germline CDR1 and CDR2 sequences are SGHDT and YYEEEE. The CDR3 covers 13 residues. Here the CDR3 DNA reads TGTGCCAGCAGCCCGGGACTACTTTTTGAGCAGTACTTC. Residues: CASSPGLLFEQYF. The full variable domain, rest sourced from reference TRBV5-6 and TRBJ2-7, is DAGVTQSPTHLIKTRGQQVTLRCSPKSGHDTVSWYQQALGQGPQFIFQYYEEEERQRGNFPDRFSGHQFPNYSSELNVNALLLGDSALYLCASSPGLLFEQYFGPGTRLTVT.

This clone came up a few times. V usage is TRBV2 and J usage is TRBJ1-6, with 8 bases that match TRBD1. J lost 10 bases, V lost 4 bases, and 9 bases had no gene match. Germline lookup yields CDR1 SNHLY and CDR2 FYNNEI. The CDR3 is 15 amino acids. The CDR3 loop is CASSGQGISNSPLHF. As DNA, the CDR3 is TGTGCCAGCAGTGGACAGGGGATTAGTAACTCACCCCTCCACTTT.

The J gene is TRBJ1-5, the V gene TRBV6-6; possibly TRBD1 for D (5 bases). V was trimmed by 6 bases and J by 8 bases, leaving 8 bases between them. This CDR3 has 11 residues. Germline values: CDR1 MNHNY, CDR2 SVGAGI (reference sequence). The CDR3 loop reads CASRGEEPQHF. In nucleotides, the CDR3 is TGTGCCAGCAGGGGGGAGGAGCCCCAGCATTTT.

The chain recombines TRBV9 with TRBJ2-1; TRBD2 might be the D (6 bases). CDR1 SGDLS and CDR2 YYNGEE come from the germline V gene. Deletions cut 0 bases from V and 5 bases from J, with 12 bases between. The CDR3 consists of 15 residues. The CDR3 DNA sequence: TGTGCCAGCAGCGTAGGGACTAACTCAAACAATGAGCAGTTCTTC. Its translation is CASSVGTNSNNEQFF.

The chain has TRBV7-8 and TRBJ2-7, with 10 bases lining up with TRBD1. The J segment lost 6 bases and the V segment lost 1 base, leaving 3 bases of the junction unmatched. The CDR3 consists of 14 residues. Looked up from germline, CDR1 is SGHVS and CDR2 is FQNEAQ. The CDR3 loop is CASSLGTGGGEQYF. As DNA, the CDR3 is TGTGCCAGCAGCTTAGGGACAGGGGGAGGCGAGCAGTACTTC.

The gene calls are TRBV19 and TRBJ1-6; TRBD1 agrees at 8 bases. Losses at the gene ends were 7 bases for V and 5 bases for J; bases not matched to a gene: 7. Germline CDR1 LNHDA, CDR2 SQIVND (reference sequence). This CDR3 contains 15 residues. This CDR3 reads CASTVGQAHNSPLHF. CDR3 DNA: TGTGCCAGTACCGTGGGACAGGCCCATAATTCACCCCTCCACTTT.

The sample holds a few counts of this clone. The chain employs TRBV5-1 and TRBJ2-7; no reliable D call. From germline, CDR1 is SGHRS and CDR2 YFSETQ. Trimming took off 2 bases at V and 5 bases at J, with 11 bases between the two ends. This CDR3 is built from 13 residues. DNA of the CDR3: TGCGCCAGCAGCTTCGGTGAGGTCAACGAGCAGTACTTC. Translating it yields CASSFGEVNEQYF. Supplemented by reference TRBV5-1 and TRBJ2-7, the full variable domain reads KAGVTQTPRYLIKTRGQQVTLSCSPISGHRSVSWYQQTPGQGLQFLFEYFSETQRNKGNFPGRFSGRQFSNSRSEMNVSTLELGDSALYLCASSFGEVNEQYFGPGTRLTVT.

The chain employs TRBV19 and TRBJ1-6; D is perhaps TRBD1 (6 bases). V was pared by 5 bases and J by 0 bases, with 11 bases between. Per the germline V gene, CDR1 is LNHDA and CDR2 is SQIVND (reference sequence). The CDR3 is 16 residues long. In DNA form, the CDR3 reads TGTGCCAGTAGTTTACAGGGTACCTCCTATAATTCACCCCTCCACTTT. Its protein is CASSLQGTSYNSPLHF.

The chain uses TRBV29-1 and TRBJ1-2; 7 nucleotides align to TRBD1. V shed 0 bases and J 4 bases; nucleotides not matched to a gene: 5. The CDR3 contains 14 residues. Germline V gives CDR1 SQVTM, CDR2 ANQGSEA. The DNA of the CDR3 is TGCAGCGTTGAAGATCTGGGGGACAGCTATGGCTACACCTTC. Amino acid sequence: CSVEDLGDSYGYTF.

The genes are TRBV7-6 and TRBJ2-7; 7 nucleotides agree with TRBD2. Germline assignment: CDR1 SGHVS and CDR2 FNYEAQ. The CDR3 is made up of 18 amino acids. The J segment lost 5 bases and the V segment lost 2 bases, leaving 18 bases of the junction unmatched. Here the CDR3 reads CASSLWSKVGGTPHEQYF. The CDR3 nucleotides are TGTGCCAGCAGCTTATGGTCGAAGGTCGGGGGGACCCCCCACGAGCAGTACTTC.

This chain connects TRBV10-1 to TRBJ2-5; D gene uncertain. The ends were cut back, 4 bases at V and 5 bases at J, with 11 bases in the middle. Germline loops: CDR1 WNHNN, CDR2 SYGVQD (reference sequence). The CDR3 spans 13 residues. The CDR3 loop reads CASSASGFETQYF. The CDR3 DNA is TGCGCCAGCAGTGCATCGGGTTTCGAGACCCAGTACTTC.

This chain connects TRBV6-6 to TRBJ2-7, with 9 bases lining up with TRBD1. This CDR3 is built from 14 residues. CDR1 MNHNY and CDR2 SVGAGI come from the germline V gene (reference sequence). The V segment lost 4 bases and the J segment 2 bases; nucleotides outside the gene matches: 3. In DNA, the CDR3 is TGTGCCAGCAGTTGGGGACAGGGAACCTACGAGCAGTACTTC. It codes for CASSWGQGTYEQYF.

The chain uses TRBV6-1 and TRBJ2-7; TRBD2 is a possible D gene (5 bases). The CDR3 has 13 amino acids. V was shortened by 2 bases and J by 5 bases, with 10 bases between the two germline ends. CDR1 is MNHNS and CDR2 is SASEGT in the germline V gene. As DNA, the CDR3 is TGTGCCAGCAGTGAATCCGGGGTGCACGAGCAGTACTTC. Translated: CASSESGVHEQYF.